The next 15 T cell receptor beta chains were all read from a single sample in a study of blood T cell repertoires in COVID-19. TCRdb keeps only in-frame clones here, not all; method: immunoSEQ multiplex PCR. The data show about 52,000 clones, around 86% seen once. Material for sequencing was peripheral blood. The origin of the receptors is a human donor in a cohort sampled during active COVID-19.

The CDR3, as DNA: TGTGCCATCAGGGGGGGTAGCGGGAGGGCCGACGAGCAGTACTTC. Its protein product is CAIRGGSGRADEQYF. The V gene is TRBV10-3, the J gene TRBJ2-7, with TRBD2 identical over 11 bases. CDR1 ENHRY and CDR2 SYGVKD come from the germline V gene. The CDR3 extends over 15 amino acids. J lost 5 bases, V lost 6 bases, and 9 bases had no gene match.

This chain joins TRBV7-9 and TRBJ2-7; 7 positions agree with TRBD2. Looked up from germline, CDR1 is SEHNR and CDR2 is FQNEAQ (reference sequence). CDR3 length: 16 amino acids. V was pared by 1 base and J by 3 bases, with 9 bases of the junction left unmatched. The CDR3 nucleotides are TGTGCCAGCAGCTTAGTTGGCGGGAGTACAGGCTACGAGCAGTACTTC. The encoded protein is CASSLVGGSTGYEQYF.

The chain uses TRBV7-8 and TRBJ2-5; TRBD1 might be the D (5 bases). V was cut by 3 bases and J by 2 bases, with 10 bases left in between. Germline V CDR1 and CDR2: SGHVS, FQNEAQ. This CDR3 spans 14 amino acids. The CDR3 DNA sequence: TGTGCCAGCAGCTTTAGACAGCCACAAGAGACCCAGTACTTC. Amino acids: CASSFRQPQETQYF.

The V and J genes are TRBV30 and TRBJ1-2; weak D call: TRBD1 (6 bases). V dropped 5 bases and J dropped 13 bases, with 14 bases sitting between them. The germline gives CDR1 GTSNPN, CDR2 SVGIG (reference sequence). The CDR3 sequence is 10 residues long. The CDR3 bases are TGTGCCTGGCAAGACAGGCAGTTCACCTTC. This gives the protein CAWQDRQFTF.

The V and J genes are TRBV28 and TRBJ2-7, with a tentative D call TRBD1 (5 bases). CDR3 length: 13 amino acids. V lost 5 bases and J lost 6, with 14 bases in between. Germline V gene data show CDR1 as MDHEN and CDR2 as SYDVKM. In DNA form, the CDR3 reads TGTGCCAGCAGTCCGCCAGGGCCTGGCGAGCAGTACTTC. Protein product: CASSPPGPGEQYF. The full variable domain, in which reference TRBV28 and TRBJ2-7 provide the parts outside the CDR3, is DVKVTQSSRYLVKRTGEKVFLECVQDMDHENMFWYRQDPGLGLRLIYFSYDVKMKEKGDIPEGYSVSREKKERFSLILESASTNQTSMYLCASSPPGPGEQYFGPGTRLTVT.

The J gene is TRBJ2-7, the V gene TRBV30, with D possibly being TRBD1 (6 bases). CDR3 length: 12 amino acids. With 2 bases removed from V and 4 bases from J, the gap between germline ends came to 9 bases. CDR1 and CDR2 from the germline V gene are GTSNPN and SVGIG (reference sequence). The DNA for the CDR3 is TGTGCCTGGAGTCCACAGGGATACGAGCAGTACTTC. Its translation is CAWSPQGYEQYF.

CDR3 in amino acids: CASSIGLWTSGYEQYF. The CDR3 DNA sequence: TGTGCCAGTAGTATAGGCTTATGGACTAGCGGCTACGAGCAGTACTTC. The gene calls are TRBV19 and TRBJ2-7, with TRBD2 identical over 10 bases. The CDR3 contains 16 residues. Germline V gene lookup returns CDR1 LNHDA and CDR2 SQIVND (reference sequence). V was clipped by 1 base and J by 3 bases; unmatched bases: 6. Variable domain in full (rest from reference TRBV19 and TRBJ2-7): DGGITQSPKYLFRKEGQNVTLSCEQNLNHDAMYWYRQDPGQGLRLIYYSQIVNDFQKGDIAEGYSVSREKKESFPLTVTSAQKNPTAFYLCASSIGLWTSGYEQYFGPGTRLTVT.

The V and J genes are TRBV5-4 and TRBJ2-3; possible D gene TRBD1, 5 bases. Looked up from germline, CDR1 is SGHNT and CDR2 is YYREEE (reference sequence). CDR3 length equals 15 residues. The V and J ends lost 2 bases and 6 bases respectively, with 16 bases between them. In DNA form, the CDR3 reads TGTGCCAGCAGCTTTCCAGGGAACACGGTGGATACGCAGTATTTT. Its translation: CASSFPGNTVDTQYF.

This chain joins TRBV10-3 and TRBJ2-1; 13 bases fit TRBD2. V shed 3 bases and J 9 bases; nucleotides not matched to a gene: 11. Germline values: CDR1 ENHRY, CDR2 SYGVKD. The CDR3 is made up of 17 amino acids. The CDR3 region is CAISEPGLAGEKGEQFF. For the CDR3, the DNA is TGTGCCATCAGTGAACCCGGACTAGCGGGAGAAAAGGGTGAGCAGTTCTTC.

The chain has TRBV28 and TRBJ1-5; D is unresolved. CDR1 and CDR2 from the germline V gene are MDHEN and SYDVKM. V was trimmed by 5 bases and J by 4 bases, leaving 12 bases between them. This CDR3 is built from 14 residues. The DNA of the CDR3 is TGTGCCAGCAGTAGCAGGTCCTTTAATCAGCCCCAGCATTTT. Protein: CASSSRSFNQPQHF.

In its sample, this clone was seen once. This chain connects TRBV2 to TRBJ1-1; D not resolved. The CDR3 covers 15 residues. Germline assignment: CDR1 SNHLY and CDR2 FYNNEI. The ends were cut back, 3 bases at V and 0 bases at J, with 11 bases in the middle. The CDR3, as DNA: TGTGCCAGCAGTGACAGACTTACCATGAACACTGAAGCTTTCTTT. Protein product: CASSDRLTMNTEAFF.

This clone was detected once. The chain employs TRBV20-1 and TRBJ1-1, with D unresolved. The CDR3 spans 11 residues. The germline V gene has CDR1 DFQATT and CDR2 SNEGSKA (reference sequence). V was trimmed by 6 bases and J by 2 bases, leaving 7 bases between them. The DNA for the CDR3 is TGCAGTGCGGCAGTCAACACTGAAGCTTTCTTT. Translation gives CSAAVNTEAFF.

The rearrangement uses TRBV6-1 and TRBJ1-3; D not certain. Trimming shortened V by 0 bases and J by 3 bases, and 6 bases separated the two germline ends. Germline CDR1 MNHNS, CDR2 SASEGT. The CDR3 extends over 14 amino acids. CDR3 sequence reads: CASSEAAHGNTIYF. The CDR3 bases are TGTGCCAGCAGTGAAGCAGCTCATGGAAACACCATATATTTT.

This sequence joins TRBV5-4 and TRBJ1-6; possibly TRBD1 for D (6 bases). V shed 0 bases and J shed 13 bases, with 20 bases lying between them. CDR3 length equals 16 residues. CDR1 and CDR2 from the germline V gene are SGHNT and YYREEE (reference sequence). This chain's CDR3 is CASSLVGGTSPRPLHF. The CDR3 DNA is TGTGCCAGCAGCTTGGTAGGGGGAACTTCGCCCCGGCCCCTCCACTTT.

This clone was detected only a few times. This chain links TRBV28 with TRBJ2-3; 11 nucleotides match TRBD1. V lost 3 bases to trimming and J lost 2 bases; unmatched junction nucleotides: 13. The CDR3 covers 19 residues. CDR1 is MDHEN and CDR2 is SYDVKM in the germline V gene. Here the CDR3 reads CASSLSPGQGGLDTDTQYF. In nucleotides, the CDR3 is TGTGCCAGCAGTTTGAGCCCGGGACAGGGGGGTCTTGACACAGATACGCAGTATTTT. Combining the CDR3 with reference TRBV28 and TRBJ2-3 gives the whole variable domain DVKVTQSSRYLVKRTGEKVFLECVQDMDHENMFWYRQDPGLGLRLIYFSYDVKMKEKGDIPEGYSVSREKKERFSLILESASTNQTSMYLCASSLSPGQGGLDTDTQYFGPGTRLTVL.